This TCR beta chain derives from a study of T-cell memory formation after mild COVID-19. The study, taken as a whole, reports: Contracting CD8+ clones were enriched in EMRA, CD4+ mainly in CM and EM. Clones that got smaller from day 15 to 85 had even CD4/CD8, while clones growing later tipped toward CD4+.

5'RACE primed at constant segments yielded TCR alpha and TCR beta cDNA libraries bearing sample barcodes and UMIs. MiXCR, run by TCRdb on the 5' RACE reads, gives a single entry per CDR3 protein. The data show approximately 46,000 distinct CDR3 sequences, with roughly 6.6% seen just once and roughly 0.76% held by the top ten. This clonotype was picked up a small number of times. Antigen: not known. V lost 5 bases and J 6 bases, leaving 13 bases between the germline ends. The CDR3 runs to 13 residues. In germline, CDR1 is SGHTA, CDR2 FQGNSA. The sample consisted of PBMCs or a T cell subset sorted from them (not recorded which). This clonotype was obtained from an adult who had mild COVID-19 (a few samples of this study predate the infection). Cell type and time point are not known. This chain joins TRBV7-2 and TRBJ1-2; a possible D gene is TRBD1 (5 bases). CDR3 DNA sequence: TGTGCCAGCAGCCCCGTCCGGGGCGATGGCTACACCTTC. Amino acid sequence: CASSPVRGDGYTF.